These 9 T cell receptor beta chains came from one sample sequenced in a study of CD8+CD57+ T cells in acquired aplastic anemia. Individuals selected for sequencing had exhibited CD8+CD57+ cell expansion on flow cytometry. Genomic DNA provided the template from which TCR beta VDJ and CDR3 profiles were obtained. TCRdb passed the reads through MiXCR, listing each CDR3 protein once. The sample carries about 160,000 distinct CDR3 sequences, 40% to 55% recorded once. The sequenced sample consisted of sorted CD4+, CD8+, or CD8+CD57+ T cells (not recorded which) from PBMCs. The receptors shown here come from a human donor with aplastic anemia.

In the case of this clonotype: The missing conserved phenylalanine or tryptophan at the end of this CDR3 makes a read error likely. The gene calls are TRBV15 and TRBJ2-7; D possibly uses TRBD1 or TRBD2 (5 bases each). The germline V gene has CDR1 LNHNV and CDR2 YYDKDF (reference sequence). Trimming took 4 bases from V and 2 from J, leaving 15 bases between them. The CDR3 spans 15 residues. CDR3 protein: CATSTAGTSTYEQYL. The CDR3 DNA reads TGTGCCACCAGCACGGCAGGGACGTCTACCTACGAGCAGTACCTC.

This clonotype was seen ten or more times. The chain recombines TRBV5-1 with TRBJ1-1; the match to TRBD1 covers 7 bases. Germline trimming cut 2 bases from V and 1 base from J; bases unmatched to any gene: 8. Germline V gene lookup returns CDR1 SGHRS and CDR2 YFSETQ. CDR3 length: 16 residues. Here the CDR3 reads CASSFRQGGANTEAFF. The CDR3 DNA reads as TGCGCCAGCAGCTTTCGTCAGGGGGGCGCGAACACTGAAGCTTTCTTT.

The chain links TRBV19 to TRBJ2-5; perhaps TRBD1 as D (6 bases). This CDR3 contains 14 residues. Trimming removed 5 bases at V and 9 bases at J, with 19 bases between. Germline V gene data show CDR1 as LNHDA and CDR2 as SQIVND (reference sequence). The CDR3 DNA reads as TGTGCCAGTAGTGTAGGGGGTAGCAATCAGCCCCAGTACTTC. It specifies CASSVGGSNQPQYF.

This clonotype came up many times. The V and J genes are TRBV30 and TRBJ1-2; D remains unclear. Trimming removed 1 base at V and 4 bases at J, with 13 bases between. CDR1 GTSNPN and CDR2 SVGIG come from the germline V gene (reference sequence). The CDR3 runs 14 residues. This CDR3 is CAWSALGSGYGYTF. The CDR3 DNA reads as TGTGCCTGGAGTGCCCTGGGTAGCGGCTATGGCTACACCTTC.

In the case of this clonotype: This may be a read error, as it is one base from a much larger clone. The V and J genes are TRBV6-1 and TRBJ1-1; no clear D gene. The CDR3 extends over 13 amino acids. CDR1 is MNHNS, CDR2 SASEGT, per germline. The V end lost 5 bases, the J end lost 5 bases, and 12 bases lay between the germline ends. CDR3 DNA: TGTGCCAGCAGTCATGGAAAGGAGACTGAAGCTTTCTTT. It is translated as CASSHGKETEAFF.

This clonotype was counted a few times. The J gene is TRBJ2-3, the V gene TRBV29-1, with D hard to call. Trimming cost V 6 bases and J 0 bases, with 10 bases left between them. Germline V gene sequence: CDR1 SQVTM, CDR2 ANQGSEA. CDR3 length equals 13 residues. The CDR3 DNA is TGCAGCGTCGGTGATACTAGCACAGATACGCAGTATTTT. Translated: CSVGDTSTDTQYF.

This clonotype was recorded many times. The rearrangement uses TRBV6-1 and TRBJ1-5; perhaps TRBD1 as D (6 bases). CDR3 size: 16 residues. Germline-derived CDR1 and CDR2 are MNHNS and SASEGT. V was cut by 8 bases and J by 4 bases, with 21 bases left in between. This CDR3 is CASLDLQGTRNQPQHF. The CDR3 DNA is TGTGCCAGCTTGGACCTACAGGGAACACGGAATCAGCCCCAGCATTTT.

The CDR3, as DNA: TGTGCCATCAGGGGGGGACAGCTAAGCTCTGGAAACACCATATATTTT. As protein: CAIRGGQLSSGNTIYF. This chain joins TRBV10-3 and TRBJ1-3, with 7 bases matching TRBD1. J lost 0 bases, V lost 6 bases, and 8 bases had no gene match. The germline gives CDR1 ENHRY, CDR2 SYGVKD. The length of the CDR3 is 16 residues.

Regarding this clonotype: Its ends do not fully match the called genes, so a read error is possible. This chain joins TRBV9 and TRBJ2-1; TRBD1 matches at 9 bases. This CDR3 comprises 15 residues. The germline CDR1 and CDR2 sequences are SGDLS and YYNGEE. CDR3 bases: TGTGCCAACAGCCCACGGACAGGGGAGTACAATGAGCAGTTCTTC. It translates to CANSPRTGEYNEQFF.